This TCR beta chain derives from a study of cytomegalovirus exposure and HLA in healthy donors. In the case of this clone: As yet, its antigen is unknown.

It was with 60 Vbeta and 13 Jbeta primers that the PCR ran. Some clones are missing from TCRdb's copy, which holds only in-frame ones; the method was immunoSEQ multiplex PCR. Of around 120,000 clones listed, approximately 80% are singletons. Points from the study as a whole: Highly shared variants forming one cluster were likely a sequencing artifact.

The germline CDR1 and CDR2 sequences are LGHNA and YNFKEQ. The CDR3 has 15 amino acids. Trimming shortened V by 7 bases and J by 4 bases, and 19 bases separated the two germline ends. The sequencing input was PBMCs. The chain employs TRBV4-2 and TRBJ1-2, with a weak D call TRBD1 (5 bases). This TCR came from a female donor in good health and CMV-seropositive. In DNA, the CDR3 is TGTGCCAGCAAGCTCAGGCAGGCCCAGGGCTATGGCTACACCTTC. Its translation: CASKLRQAQGYGYTF.